The 28 T cell receptor beta chains in this list originate from one sample, sequenced in a study of Tregs in tolerant kidney transplant recipients. Profiling relied on immunoSEQ multiplex PCR, and the TCRdb table lists in-frame clones only, not all of them. The sample totals roughly 32,000 clones. Sequencing was performed on CD8+ T cells from blood, taken before the transplant. Receptor source: a human donor who received a combined kidney and bone marrow transplant.

Turning to this clone: Read data end 3 residues before the CDR3 end; the end is taken from the germline J gene. The chain links TRBV19 to TRBJ2-2, with 11 nucleotides matching TRBD2. The CDR3 runs to 17 residues. Germline trimming cut 4 bases from V and 4 bases from J; bases unmatched to any gene: 8. Germline-derived CDR1 and CDR2 are LNHDA and SQIVND (reference sequence). The sequenced CDR3 bases are TGTGCCAGTAGTAGAATTAAGACTAGCGGGGTCACCGGGGAG. As protein: CASSRIKTSGVTGE. The full CDR3 protein reads CASSRIKTSGVTGELFF. Based on the CDR3 plus reference TRBV19 and TRBJ2-2, the full variable domain is DGGITQSPKYLFRKEGQNVTLSCEQNLNHDAMYWYRQDPGQGLRLIYYSQIVNDFQKGDIAEGYSVSREKKESFPLTVTSAQKNPTAFYLCASSRIKTSGVTGELFFGEGSRLTVL.

On this clone: The CDR3 goes on 3 residues after the read ends, and that part is filled in from the germline J gene. This chain joins TRBV19 and TRBJ1-5; D unclear. This CDR3 comprises 16 residues. From germline, CDR1 is LNHDA and CDR2 SQIVND (reference sequence). V shed 7 bases and J shed 0 bases, with 16 bases lying between them. CDR3 amino acids: CASTPRRQSSNQPQHF. CDR3 bases read: TGTGCCAGTACCCCCAGGAGGCAGAGTAGCAATCAGCCC.

Notes on this clone: Read sequence stops 3 residues before the CDR3 end, and the germline J gene provides the missing end. The chain combines TRBV7-8 with TRBJ1-3; no definite D call. CDR1 and CDR2 (germline): SGHVS, FQNEAQ. Trimming pared 0 bases from V and 0 bases from J, leaving 9 bases between. There are 16 residues in the CDR3. CDR3 protein: CASSLARGRSGNTIYF. CDR3 DNA, as far as it was read: TGTGCCAGCAGCTTAGCGCGAGGGCGCTCTGGAAACACC. The full variable domain, rest sourced from reference TRBV7-8 and TRBJ1-3, is GAGVSQSPRYKVAKRGQDVALRCDPISGHVSLFWYQQALGQGPEFLTYFQNEAQLDKSGLPSDRFFAERPEGSVSTLKIQRTQQEDSAVYLCASSLARGRSGNTIYFGEGSWLTVV.

Turning to this clone: The read gets to within 3 residues of the CDR3 end, and the germline J gene fills in the rest. The rearrangement uses TRBV7-9 and TRBJ2-7, with TRBD2 identical over 13 bases. The CDR3 length is 15 residues. V lost 4 bases, J lost 5 bases, and 5 bases stayed unmatched. CDR1 and CDR2 (germline): SEHNR, FQNEAQ (reference sequence). CDR3 DNA, as far as it was read: TGTGCCAGCAGCTGGACTAGCGGGAGAGTCGACGAG. It specifies CASSWTSGRVDE. The whole CDR3 sequence reads CASSWTSGRVDEQYF. The entire variable domain, with the rest obtained from reference TRBV7-9 and TRBJ2-7, is as follows: DTGVSQNPRHKITKRGQNVTFRCDPISEHNRLYWYRQTLGQGPEFLTYFQNEAQLEKSRLLSDRFSAERPKGSFSTLEIQRTEQGDSAMYLCASSWTSGRVDEQYFGPGTRLTVT.

Of note for this clone: The CDR3 is cut off 3 residues early in the read; its end comes from the germline J gene. The V gene is TRBV7-9, the J gene TRBJ2-7, with 8 positions matching TRBD1. Trimming removed 5 bases from V and 6 bases from J; junction bases left unmatched: 9. Germline V CDR1 and CDR2: SEHNR, FQNEAQ (reference sequence). The CDR3 covers 14 residues. The DNA read from the CDR3 is TGTGCCAGCAGCCTCGACAGGGGATTTTCCGAG. Protein: CASSLDRGFSE. The entire CDR3 sequence reads CASSLDRGFSEQYF.

To note about this clone: The read ends 3 residues early relative to the CDR3; the germline J gene fills the gap. This chain uses TRBV7-6 with TRBJ2-3, with D tentatively TRBD2 (6 bases). There are 13 residues in the CDR3. The germline V gene has CDR1 SGHVS and CDR2 FNYEAQ. V was cut by 2 bases and J by 8 bases, with 11 bases left in between. Partial CDR3 DNA: TGTGCCAGCAGCTTATCCCCCGGGGGTACG. It translates to CASSLSPGGT. The CDR3 in full is CASSLSPGGTQYF.

The CDR3 loop reads CASSPLSDRDYHTGELFF. The CDR3 DNA, read in part, is TGTGCCAGCTCACCACTGTCAGACCGGGACTACCACACCGGGGAG. V gene TRBV18 combines with J gene TRBJ2-2; 7 nucleotides line up with TRBD2. The read stops 3 residues short of the end of the CDR3; the missing end is completed from the germline J gene. Germline V gene lookup returns CDR1 KGHSH and CDR2 LQKENI. The CDR3 runs to 18 residues. The trim removed 1 base at V and 3 bases at J, leaving 11 bases unmatched. Full variable domain (remainder filled in from reference TRBV18 and TRBJ2-2): NAGVMQNPRHLVRRRGQEARLRCSPMKGHSHVYWYRQLPEEGLKFMVYLQKENIIDESGMPKERFSAEFPKEGPSILRIQQVVRGDSAAYFCASSPLSDRDYHTGELFFGEGSRLTVL.

Regarding this clone: The read comes to an end 3 residues before the CDR3 does, leaving the germline J gene to fill in the end. The rearrangement uses TRBV6-1 and TRBJ2-5, with 13 bases lining up with TRBD2. The CDR3 runs 17 residues. Germline loops: CDR1 MNHNS, CDR2 SASEGT. Trimming took 2 bases from V and 7 from J; bases not matched to a gene: 10. This CDR3 reads CASSETGLAGAGGTQYF. Incomplete CDR3 DNA: TGTGCCAGCAGTGAAACCGGACTAGCGGGGGCTGGAGGGACC.

In the case of this clone: The CDR3 end falls 3 residues outside the read, so it is completed with the germline J gene. The chain recombines TRBV19 with TRBJ1-6; 10 bases are shared with TRBD1. The CDR3 consists of 16 residues. The trim removed 7 bases at V and 3 bases at J, leaving 6 bases unmatched. Germline V gene sequence: CDR1 LNHDA, CDR2 SQIVND (reference sequence). CDR3: CASTSDRGFYNSPLHF. The DNA read from the CDR3 is TGTGCCAGTACCTCGGACAGGGGGTTCTATAATTCACCC.

A note on this clone: Read coverage stops 3 residues before the CDR3 terminus; the germline J gene supplies the remainder. V usage is TRBV19 and J usage is TRBJ2-3, with D tentatively TRBD2 (5 bases). This CDR3 is 15 amino acids long. Germline CDR1 and CDR2: LNHDA and SQIVND (reference sequence). Trimming removed 0 bases at V and 0 bases at J, with 7 bases between. CDR3 residues: CASSIDGVSTDTQYF. The part of the CDR3 DNA that was read is TGTGCCAGTAGTATAGACGGGGTCAGCACAGATACG. Full variable domain (missing parts from reference TRBV19 and TRBJ2-3): DGGITQSPKYLFRKEGQNVTLSCEQNLNHDAMYWYRQDPGQGLRLIYYSQIVNDFQKGDIAEGYSVSREKKESFPLTVTSAQKNPTAFYLCASSIDGVSTDTQYFGPGTRLTVL.

Notes on this clone: With the read ending 3 residues before the CDR3 end, the germline J gene is used to fill in that end. The V gene is TRBV2, the J gene TRBJ1-2, with a weak D call TRBD1 (6 bases). The CDR3 is 13 residues long. The germline V and J ends were trimmed by 6 bases and 4 bases, with 12 bases remaining between them. CDR1 SNHLY and CDR2 FYNNEI come from the germline V gene. The CDR3 spells CASRAGAGYGYTF. CDR3 bases read: TGTGCCAGCAGAGCAGGGGCTGGCTATGGC.

Concerning this clone: The read halts 3 residues ahead of the CDR3 end, with the missing end drawn from the germline J gene. The rearrangement links TRBV7-9 to TRBJ1-2; no clear D gene. V shed 4 bases and J shed 1 base, with 13 bases lying between them. CDR3 size: 15 residues. CDR1 is SEHNR and CDR2 is FQNEAQ in the germline V gene (reference sequence). CDR3 DNA, as far as it was read: TGTGCCAGCAGCTCCCCCAGTCCCTTTAACTATGGC. Amino acid sequence: CASSSPSPFNYG. The entire CDR3 reads CASSSPSPFNYGYTF.

With regard to this clone: The read gets to within 3 residues of the CDR3 end, and the germline J gene fills in the rest. The chain couples TRBV6-1 to TRBJ1-1; D gene uncertain. This CDR3 comprises 15 residues. V gave up 3 bases and J gave up 1 base, with 12 bases separating them. Germline assignment: CDR1 MNHNS and CDR2 SASEGT. The sequenced CDR3 bases are TGTGCCAGCAGTGACAATCGGGTTGGGAACACTGAA. It yields the protein CASSDNRVGNTE. The entire CDR3 reads CASSDNRVGNTEAFF.

A word on this clone: The read comes to an end 3 residues before the CDR3 does, leaving the germline J gene to fill in the end. The chain joins TRBV2 to TRBJ2-5, with TRBD2 matching over 8 bases. The CDR3 loop spans 13 amino acids. V shed 8 bases, J shed 5 bases, and the junction held 7 bases outside the gene matches. Germline assignment: CDR1 SNHLY and CDR2 FYNNEI. The CDR3 region is CASPGGVVETQYF. The sequenced CDR3 bases are TGTGCCAGCCCCGGGGGGGTTGTGGAGACC. Combining the CDR3 with reference TRBV2 and TRBJ2-5 gives the whole variable domain EPEVTQTPSHQVTQMGQEVILRCVPISNHLYFYWYRQILGQKVEFLVSFYNNEISEKSEIFDDQFSVERPDGSNFTLKIRSTKLEDSAMYFCASPGGVVETQYFGPGTRLLVL.

Details on this clone: The CDR3 goes on 3 residues after the read ends, and that part is filled in from the germline J gene. The chain joins TRBV7-6 to TRBJ2-3; TRBD1 aligns across 7 bases. V trimming: 3 bases; J trimming: 2 bases; junction bases outside the gene matches: 5. From germline, CDR1 is SGHVS and CDR2 FNYEAQ. The CDR3 sequence is 15 residues long. The CDR3 sequence is CASSLGGQDTDTQYF. The sequenced part of the CDR3 DNA is TGTGCCAGCAGCTTGGGCGGACAGGACACAGATACG.

About this clone itself: With the read ending 3 residues before the CDR3 end, the germline J gene is used to fill in that end. The chain carries TRBV29-1 and TRBJ2-7; the D gene is possibly TRBD1 (6 bases). V was trimmed by 6 bases and J by 1 base, leaving 16 bases between them. The CDR3 consists of 14 residues. Per germline, CDR1 SQVTM and CDR2 ANQGSEA. The part of the CDR3 DNA that was read is TGCAGCGTGACGTCGCAGGGGTTATCCTACGAG. Encoded protein: CSVTSQGLSYE. The full CDR3 protein is CSVTSQGLSYEQYF.

As concerns this clone: Read coverage stops 3 residues before the CDR3 terminus; the germline J gene supplies the remainder. The rearrangement joins TRBV18 to TRBJ2-2; TRBD2 agrees at 14 bases. CDR1 is KGHSH and CDR2 is LQKENI in the germline V gene. The CDR3 is made up of 17 amino acids. V lost 3 bases to trimming and J lost 0 bases; unmatched junction nucleotides: 0. The CDR3 is CASSPGLAGANTGELFF. The DNA read from the CDR3 is TGTGCCAGCTCACCGGGACTAGCGGGAGCGAACACCGGGGAG.

Notes on this clone: The read ends 3 residues early relative to the CDR3; the germline J gene fills the gap. The genes are TRBV7-8 and TRBJ2-7, with a possible D match to TRBD2 (5 bases). This CDR3 contains 12 residues. Germline V gene data show CDR1 as SGHVS and CDR2 as FQNEAQ. V was trimmed by 8 bases and J by 1 base, leaving 9 bases between them. CDR3 in amino acids: CASRGLSYEQYF. Incomplete CDR3 DNA: TGTGCCAGCCGAGGACTTTCCTACGAG. Full variable domain (remainder filled in from reference TRBV7-8 and TRBJ2-7): GAGVSQSPRYKVAKRGQDVALRCDPISGHVSLFWYQQALGQGPEFLTYFQNEAQLDKSGLPSDRFFAERPEGSVSTLKIQRTQQEDSAVYLCASRGLSYEQYFGPGTRLTVT.

In the case of this clone: The read gets to within 3 residues of the CDR3 end, and the germline J gene fills in the rest. The V call is TRBV30, the J call TRBJ2-7; 10 bases agree with TRBD1. The CDR3 has 12 residues. V dropped 8 bases and J dropped 3; count of bases not matched to a gene: 4. Germline V gene data show CDR1 as GTSNPN and CDR2 as SVGIG (reference sequence). The CDR3 loop reads CAGTGVGYEQYF. The sequenced CDR3 bases are TGTGCCGGGACAGGGGTCGGCTACGAG.

Notes on this clone: From the germline J gene comes the end of the CDR3, since the read stops 3 residues before it. This sequence joins TRBV19 and TRBJ2-6; 9 bases line up with TRBD1. CDR1 is LNHDA and CDR2 is SQIVND in the germline V gene (reference sequence). After removal of 5 bases from V and 4 bases from J, the junction contained 12 bases not matched to a gene. The CDR3 consists of 18 residues. Incomplete CDR3 DNA: TGTGCCAGTAGTCTTGCGGGACAGGGCACTAAGGGGGCCAACGTC. Translated, it gives CASSLAGQGTKGANV. The full-length CDR3 reads as CASSLAGQGTKGANVLTF.

In regard to this clone: The read terminates 3 residues ahead of where the CDR3 ends, so the germline J gene completes it. This rearrangement joins TRBV19 to TRBJ1-1; D unresolved. CDR3 length equals 13 residues. Per the germline V gene, CDR1 is LNHDA and CDR2 is SQIVND (reference sequence). Trimming removed 5 bases at V and 0 bases at J, with 7 bases between. The part of the CDR3 DNA that was read is TGTGCCAGTAGTCCGTATGTGAACACTGAA. Protein product: CASSPYVNTE. The CDR3 reads in full as CASSPYVNTEAFF.

As concerns this clone: Coverage ceases 3 residues before the CDR3 finishes, and the germline J gene fills in the end. The chain employs TRBV29-1 and TRBJ2-7; 7 bases map to TRBD2. CDR3 size: 13 residues. Germline CDR1 and CDR2: SQVTM and ANQGSEA. Trimming cost V 6 bases and J 0 bases; bases outside gene matches: 5. The CDR3 here is CSVPAGDSYEQYF. CDR3 DNA, as far as it was read: TGCAGCGTACCCGCGGGGGACTCCTACGAG.

In the case of this clone: Coverage ceases 3 residues before the CDR3 finishes, and the germline J gene fills in the end. The rearrangement uses TRBV19 and TRBJ2-3; TRBD1 is a possible D gene (6 bases). The CDR3 is 13 residues long. Germline CDR1 and CDR2: LNHDA and SQIVND (reference sequence). Deletions cut 10 bases from V and 5 bases from J, with 16 bases between. CDR3 DNA, as far as it was read: TGTGCCACCCCTTCCGGCAGGGGAGATACG. Protein: CATPSGRGDT. From start to end, the CDR3 is CATPSGRGDTQYF.

Notes on this clone: The CDR3 is cut off 3 residues early in the read; its end comes from the germline J gene. The chain couples TRBV6-1 to TRBJ2-1; D gene ambiguous. The germline CDR1 and CDR2 sequences are MNHNS and SASEGT. The CDR3 is 15 residues long. The germline V and J ends were trimmed by 3 bases and 0 bases, with 9 bases remaining between them. CDR3 DNA, as far as it was read: TGTGCCAGCAGTGACAGATCCAGCTCCTACAATGAG. Amino acids: CASSDRSSSYNE. The full CDR3 sequence reads CASSDRSSSYNEQFF.

With regard to this clone: The read terminates 3 residues before the CDR3 end, so the remaining end is supplied by the germline J gene. V gene TRBV7-8 combines with J gene TRBJ2-2, with a weak D call TRBD2 (6 bases). V lost 3 bases to trimming and J lost 2 bases, with 13 bases between them. The CDR3 consists of 16 residues. The germline V gene encodes CDR1 SGHVS and CDR2 FQNEAQ. The CDR3 sequence is CASSFNGRGNTGELFF. The sequenced part of the CDR3 DNA is TGTGCCAGCAGCTTTAACGGGCGGGGAAACACCGGGGAG.

Points on this clone: The read is 3 residues too short to cover the CDR3 end, so that end is filled in from the germline J gene. V usage is TRBV19 and J usage is TRBJ2-1; tentative D call: TRBD1 (6 bases). Trimming pared 1 base from V and 5 bases from J, leaving 9 bases between. The germline CDR1 and CDR2 sequences are LNHDA and SQIVND (reference sequence). The CDR3 is 14 residues long. The CDR3 is CASSIGQGNNEQFF. CDR3 bases read: TGTGCCAGTAGTATAGGGCAGGGGAACAATGAG.

A word on this clone: The read stops 3 residues short of the end of the CDR3; the missing end is completed from the germline J gene. This chain joins TRBV7-6 and TRBJ2-7, with TRBD2 matching 10 bases. Germline-derived CDR1 and CDR2 are SGHVS and FNYEAQ. This CDR3 spans 14 amino acids. With V trimmed by 5 bases and J by 4 bases, 5 bases remained unmatched. CDR3 residues: CASSPQREGYEQYF. Partial CDR3 DNA: TGTGCCAGCAGCCCACAGCGGGAGGGGTACGAG.

Comments on this clone: The CDR3 end falls 3 residues outside the read, so it is completed with the germline J gene. V gene TRBV18 combines with J gene TRBJ2-5, with TRBD2 matching 9 bases. CDR3 length: 16 residues. Germline assignment: CDR1 KGHSH and CDR2 LQKENI. V lost 2 bases and J lost 5; bases outside the gene matches: 9. CDR3 bases read: TGTGCCAGCTCACCAACTAGCGGGCTAATCGAGGAGACC. Amino acid sequence: CASSPTSGLIEET. The entire CDR3 protein is CASSPTSGLIEETQYF.